These T cell receptor beta chains were read from a single sample in a study of blood T cell repertoires in COVID-19. The table came from immunoSEQ multiplex PCR; TCRdb's copy has only in-frame clones and leaves some out. Seen here are about 94,000 clones, 80% to 85% observed once, and the top ten hold approximately 6.7%. Source material: peripheral blood. These TCRs come from a man in his 60s with acute or convalescent COVID-19. Each CDR3 is given with its conserved first and last residue. Each record gives: clone size, J gene, V gene, CDR3 protein. Some rows mark clone size as missing; the rest say once, few, many or name a class of expanded clone.

abundance: .; j_gene: TRBJ2-1; v_gene: TRBV30; CDR3aa: CAWSHGPTNEQFF
abundance: .; j_gene: TRBJ2-2; v_gene: TRBV23-1; CDR3aa: CASSRVPGCTGELFF
abundance: .; j_gene: TRBJ1-1; v_gene: TRBV9; CDR3aa: CASNPGLGTEAFF
abundance: .; j_gene: TRBJ1-2; v_gene: TRBV12-3/TRBV12-4; CDR3aa: CASSPTGVPGYTF
abundance: .; j_gene: TRBJ1-3; v_gene: TRBV5-1; CDR3aa: CASSLGRVENTIYF
abundance: .; j_gene: TRBJ1-2; v_gene: TRBV18; CDR3aa: CASSPDQGYYGYTF
abundance: .; j_gene: TRBJ2-7; v_gene: TRBV6-1; CDR3aa: CASSDSYEQYF
abundance: .; j_gene: TRBJ1-2; v_gene: TRBV4-1; CDR3aa: CASSRWTGGNYGYTF
abundance: .; j_gene: TRBJ1-6; v_gene: TRBV9; CDR3aa: CASSQSGGGNSPLHF
abundance: .; j_gene: TRBJ2-7; v_gene: TRBV10-2; CDR3aa: CASSDDRGVYEQYF
abundance: .; j_gene: TRBJ1-1; v_gene: TRBV6-5; CDR3aa: CASSTGQGNTEAFF
abundance: .; j_gene: TRBJ1-5; v_gene: TRBV19; CDR3aa: CAGKDRRLSNQPQHF
abundance: .; j_gene: TRBJ1-2; v_gene: TRBV27; CDR3aa: CASSQGARNGYTF
abundance: .; j_gene: TRBJ2-1; v_gene: TRBV19; CDR3aa: CASSIAAGVHNEQFF
abundance: .; j_gene: TRBJ2-7; v_gene: TRBV2; CDR3aa: CASSSTSYEQYF
abundance: .; j_gene: TRBJ1-1; v_gene: TRBV5-1; CDR3aa: CASSFSIGTGNTEAFF
abundance: .; j_gene: TRBJ1-1; v_gene: TRBV29-1; CDR3aa: CSVGPRGGVGNTEAFF
abundance: .; j_gene: TRBJ2-1; v_gene: TRBV5-1; CDR3aa: CASSETDRGNEQFF
abundance: .; j_gene: TRBJ1-5; v_gene: TRBV6-5; CDR3aa: CASSYSTGSNQPQHF
abundance: .; j_gene: TRBJ1-2; v_gene: TRBV25-1; CDR3aa: CASSSGDRAGGYTF
abundance: .; j_gene: TRBJ1-2; v_gene: TRBV6-2/TRBV6-3; CDR3aa: CASSSPGTGAGGYTF
abundance: .; j_gene: TRBJ1-6; v_gene: TRBV2; CDR3aa: CASRRGSAPLHF
abundance: .; j_gene: TRBJ1-6; v_gene: TRBV5-1; CDR3aa: CASSLAFGDSPLHF
abundance: .; j_gene: TRBJ1-2; v_gene: TRBV30; CDR3aa: CAWSVQGTYGYTF
abundance: .; j_gene: TRBJ2-1; v_gene: TRBV4-3; CDR3aa: CASSQEAGGGFNDEQFF
abundance: .; j_gene: TRBJ2-7; v_gene: TRBV6-1; CDR3aa: CASSEWPNSSYEQYF
abundance: .; j_gene: TRBJ2-1; v_gene: TRBV27; CDR3aa: CASGGTLSSYNEQFF
abundance: once; j_gene: TRBJ1-3; v_gene: TRBV18; CDR3aa: CASHLERSSGNTIYF
abundance: .; j_gene: TRBJ2-3; v_gene: TRBV3-1/TRBV3-2; CDR3aa: CASSRGSATDTQYF
abundance: .; j_gene: TRBJ2-7; v_gene: TRBV11-2; CDR3aa: CASSSYLNSYEQYF
abundance: once; j_gene: TRBJ2-7; v_gene: TRBV5-1; CDR3aa: CASSLGGTGIYEQYF
abundance: .; j_gene: TRBJ2-7; v_gene: TRBV6-2/TRBV6-3; CDR3aa: CASSPGLATEQYF
abundance: .; j_gene: TRBJ1-5; v_gene: TRBV7-2; CDR3aa: CASSPRTGGDQPQHF
abundance: .; j_gene: TRBJ1-5; v_gene: TRBV12-3/TRBV12-4; CDR3aa: CASSLTENQPQHF
abundance: .; j_gene: TRBJ2-2; v_gene: TRBV5-1; CDR3aa: CASSLAGTANTGELFF
abundance: few; j_gene: TRBJ1-2; v_gene: TRBV28; CDR3aa: CASSRGGYTF
abundance: .; j_gene: TRBJ1-4; v_gene: TRBV19; CDR3aa: CASSITGQGNEKLFF
abundance: .; j_gene: TRBJ2-7; v_gene: TRBV2; CDR3aa: CASSAKGAYEQYF
abundance: .; j_gene: TRBJ1-5; v_gene: TRBV30; CDR3aa: CAWSPRDRGNQPQHF
abundance: .; j_gene: TRBJ2-7; v_gene: TRBV4-1; CDR3aa: CASSQSIDRPYEQYF
abundance: .; j_gene: TRBJ2-4; v_gene: TRBV19; CDR3aa: CASMAGALAKNIQYF
abundance: .; j_gene: TRBJ2-5; v_gene: TRBV4-1; CDR3aa: CASSHPRGETQYF
abundance: .; j_gene: TRBJ2-5; v_gene: TRBV3-1/TRBV3-2; CDR3aa: CASSQRTSGFQETQYF
abundance: .; j_gene: TRBJ2-7; v_gene: TRBV6-1; CDR3aa: CASSESSYEQYF
abundance: .; j_gene: TRBJ1-1; v_gene: TRBV6-5; CDR3aa: CASSFGQGRTEAFF
abundance: few; j_gene: TRBJ2-1; v_gene: TRBV9; CDR3aa: CASSGGDYNEQFF
abundance: .; j_gene: TRBJ1-1; v_gene: TRBV7-9; CDR3aa: CASSLETGATEAFF
abundance: .; j_gene: TRBJ2-7; v_gene: TRBV6-5; CDR3aa: CASSYSSGGGYEQYF
abundance: .; j_gene: TRBJ2-6; v_gene: TRBV5-1; CDR3aa: CASSLVSGVGANVLTF
abundance: .; j_gene: TRBJ2-2; v_gene: TRBV7-8; CDR3aa: CASSPVRRGLANTGELFF
abundance: .; j_gene: TRBJ1-3; v_gene: TRBV4-1; CDR3aa: CASSQDLRVNSGNTIYF